These T cell receptor beta chains were read from a single sample in a study of OX40 agonist ivuxolimab in advanced cancers. Method: immunoSEQ multiplex PCR; TCRdb's copy keeps in-frame clones and lacks some. The sample carries about 100,000 clones, 80% to 90% recorded once. Material: CD4+ or CD8+ T cells sorted from blood, obtained in a trial of the OX40 agonist ivuxolimab. The receptors were sampled from an adult with an advanced solid tumor such as melanoma, head and neck, liver or kidney cancer. Both conserved end residues are part of each CDR3. A D gene is named only where the DNA matches it firmly. The size entry is marked missing in some rows and otherwise reads once, few, many or a size class.

j_call d_call v_call cdr3_length clone_size cdr3_aa cdr3_nt
TRBJ2-1 . TRBV2 12 . CAGTQQGNEQFF TGTGCCGGCACCCAACAGGGAAATGAGCAGTTCTTC
TRBJ1-1 . TRBV6-6 16 . CASSYSTSARYTEAFF TGTGCCAGCAGTTACTCGACCTCCGCTCGCTACACTGAAGCTTTCTTT
TRBJ2-3 TRBD2 TRBV7-2 13 . CASKTSGGRTQYF TGTGCCAGCAAAACTAGCGGGGGGAGGACGCAGTATTTT
TRBJ2-7 TRBD2 TRBV6-1 15 . CASSGVEAGAYEQYF TGTGCCAGCAGCGGGGTGGAAGCGGGGGCCTACGAGCAGTACTTC
TRBJ2-3 . TRBV5-8 17 . CASSLKQGASRTDTQYF TGTGCCAGCAGCTTGAAACAGGGAGCGTCAAGAACAGATACGCAGTATTTT
TRBJ2-7 . TRBV21-1 15 . CASSKRYGRLNEQYF TGTGCCAGCAGCAAAAGGTACGGCCGTTTGAACGAGCAGTACTTC
TRBJ2-1 . TRBV11-2 14 once CASSPQTGSNEQFF TGTGCCAGCAGCCCCCAGACAGGTTCCAATGAGCAGTTCTTC
TRBJ2-3 TRBD1 TRBV28 15 . CASSAGGAGTDTQYF TGTGCCAGCAGCGCAGGGGGCGCCGGCACAGATACGCAGTATTTT
TRBJ2-2 TRBD1 TRBV5-1 15 . CASSRTGTNTGELFF TGCGCCAGCAGCCGGACAGGAACGAACACCGGGGAGCTGTTTTTT
TRBJ2-3 . TRBV4-3 17 . CASSPDRGHTSTDTQYF TGCGCCAGCAGCCCTGATCGGGGCCACACTAGCACAGATACGCAGTATTTT
TRBJ1-4 . TRBV6-1 13 . CASRTGNNEKLFF TGTGCCAGCAGGACAGGAAATAATGAAAAACTGTTTTTT
TRBJ1-5 . TRBV6-1 16 . CASSEALGSVGQPQHF TGTGCCAGCAGTGAAGCGCTAGGGTCAGTAGGACAGCCCCAGCATTTT
TRBJ2-5 . TRBV11-1 14 . CASSLNPSRETQYF TGTGCCAGCAGCTTAAACCCTAGCCGAGAGACCCAGTACTTC
TRBJ1-5 . TRBV19 15 . CASSIFRDSNQPQHF TGTGCCAGTAGTATTTTTAGGGATAGCAATCAGCCCCAGCATTTT
TRBJ2-7 TRBD1 TRBV7-8 12 . CASSFKGAEQYF TGTGCCAGCAGCTTTAAGGGGGCCGAGCAGTACTTC
TRBJ2-7 . TRBV5-6 15 . CASSLAGRGSYEQYF TGTGCCAGCAGCTTGGCGGGGCGAGGGTCCTACGAGCAGTACTTC
TRBJ1-4 . TRBV30 13 . CAWSGGANEKLFF TGTGCCTGGAGTGGGGGCGCGAATGAAAAACTGTTTTTT
TRBJ1-2 . TRBV7-2 14 once CASRTGRANYGYTF TGTGCCAGTCGAACCGGCAGGGCAAACTATGGCTACACCTTC
TRBJ1-3 . TRBV6-1 15 . CASREYKSSGNTIYF TGTGCCAGCAGGGAATACAAGAGCTCTGGAAACACCATATATTTT
TRBJ2-3 TRBD2 TRBV4-1 17 once CASSPSSAGGPTDTQYF TGCGCCAGCAGCCCCTCCTCAGCGGGGGGTCCCACAGATACGCAGTATTTT
TRBJ1-2 . TRBV9 15 . CASSFSSYVNYGYTF TGTGCCAGCAGCTTCAGCTCTTACGTGAACTATGGCTACACCTTC
TRBJ1-4 TRBD1 TRBV9 16 . CASSPYTGAINEKLFF TGTGCCAGCAGCCCTTACACAGGGGCGATAAATGAAAAACTGTTTTTT
TRBJ1-2 . TRBV28 14 . CASSSQPGHKGYTF TGTGCCAGCAGTTCCCAACCGGGACATAAAGGCTACACCTTC